This TCR beta chain was sequenced during a study of human T cells and chemical hapten exposure. About the research overall: The study traced per-sample TCR yield variation mainly to small differences in pooled library volumes.

The germline V and J ends were trimmed by 5 bases and 7 bases, with 16 bases remaining between them. Germline V gene sequence: CDR1 SGHTA, CDR2 FQGNSA. CDR3 length: 14 amino acids. TCRdb reprocessed the RACE reads with MiXCR, giving one entry per CDR3 protein. The sample lists roughly 100,000 distinct CDR3 sequences, approximately 8.6% occurring once. This clonotype was observed many times. Documented time point: patch test 2, 6 weeks after DPC sensitization. Documented treatment: therapeutic diphenylcyclopropenone sensitization with weekly scalp DPC. The V call is TRBV7-2, the J call TRBJ2-3; D possibly corresponds to TRBD2 (6 bases). This TCR was sampled from a woman aged 40 to 55 with alopecia areata. Some clones in this sample may be carry-over from other donors' samples. The starting material was whole blood, obtained in connection with sensitization to the hapten diphenylcyclopropenone (DPC). The CDR3 sequence is CASSAGGPVNTQYF. The CDR3, as DNA: TGTGCCAGCAGCGCCGGAGGGCCCGTTAATACGCAGTATTTT.